This is a list of T cell receptor beta chains from one sample in a study of neurological immune-mediated disorders. A single record per CDR3 protein comes from TCRdb applying MiXCR to the 5' RACE reads. The top ten hold less than 8% of the sample, which has some 54,000 distinct CDR3 sequences, 9.5% to 12% seen once. The sequencing sample was made of PBMCs. These receptors all come from a male donor with HTLV-1-associated myelopathy (HAM/TSP). CDR3s include the opening cysteine and the closing phenylalanine or tryptophan. The D gene is left open where the match is weak. Expanded clones are given a class, and other clones once, few, many or no size at all.

D	J	V	size	CDR3	DNA
-	TRBJ2-5	TRBV25-1	many	CASSGPGRQETQYF	TGTGCCAGCAGTGGACCGGGCCGCCAAGAGACCCAGTACTTC
-	TRBJ1-6	TRBV7-6	many	CASSLATFVGATNNSPLHF	TGTGCCAGCAGCTTAGCGACGTTTGTGGGGGCTACGAATAATTCACCCCTCCACTTT
-	TRBJ1-1	TRBV9	many	CASTSRQNTEAFF	TGTGCCAGCACCAGTAGACAGAACACTGAAGCTTTCTTT
-	TRBJ2-3	TRBV5-1	many	CASSLGGSTDTQYF	TGTGCCAGCAGTTTGGGGGGAAGCACAGATACGCAGTATTTT
-	TRBJ1-6	TRBV5-1	many	CASSAGTQGEVNSPLHF	TGCGCCAGCAGCGCTGGAACCCAGGGTGAGGTTAATTCACCCCTCCACTTT
TRBD1	TRBJ2-3	TRBV20-1	medium-sized	CSASDRVLSTDTQYF	TGCAGTGCTAGTGACAGGGTCCTTAGCACAGATACGCAGTATTTT
TRBD1	TRBJ2-7	TRBV5-1	many	CASSSGTADYEQYF	TGCGCCAGCAGCTCCGGGACAGCCGACTACGAGCAGTACTTC
-	TRBJ2-1	TRBV5-1	-	CASSLDESTYNEQFF	TGCGCCAGCAGCTTGGACGAATCAACCTACAATGAGCAGTTCTTC
-	TRBJ1-1	TRBV7-9	many	CASRAALMNTEAFF	TGTGCCAGCAGGGCGGCCTTAATGAACACTGAAGCTTTCTTT
TRBD1	TRBJ1-2	TRBV5-6	many	CASSGQGSYGYTF	TGTGCCAGCAGCGGACAGGGGAGCTATGGCTACACCTTC
-	TRBJ2-7	TRBV20-1	many	CSGTGIYEQYF	TGCAGTGGAACAGGAATCTACGAGCAGTACTTC
TRBD1	TRBJ1-5	TRBV5-5	few	CASSAGTGGRQPQHF	TGTGCCAGCAGCGCGGGGACAGGGGGTCGTCAGCCCCAGCATTTT
TRBD1	TRBJ2-7	TRBV27	many	CASSFGQGIHEQYF	TGTGCCAGCAGTTTCGGACAGGGGATACACGAGCAGTACTTC
-	TRBJ1-1	TRBV5-1	many	CASSLAGTGEAFF	TGCGCCAGCAGCTTGGCAGGGACCGGTGAAGCTTTCTTT
-	TRBJ1-5	TRBV2	many	CASNRVGNQPQHF	TGTGCCAGCAACAGGGTGGGCAATCAGCCCCAGCATTTT
TRBD1	TRBJ1-1	TRBV20-1	many	CSAAGRGDTEAFF	TGCAGTGCTGCGGGCAGGGGGGACACTGAAGCTTTCTTT
TRBD2	TRBJ2-7	TRBV28	-	CASSPTVGGGAYEQYF	TGTGCCAGCAGTCCAACCGTGGGCGGGGGGGCCTACGAGCAGTACTTC
TRBD2	TRBJ2-7	TRBV28	many	CASRPSGASEYYEQYF	TGTGCCAGCAGACCTAGCGGGGCGTCCGAATACTACGAGCAGTACTTC
-	TRBJ2-1	TRBV5-1	many	CASSLAPGSSYNEQFF	TGCGCCAGCAGCTTGGCACCCGGCAGCTCCTACAATGAGCAGTTCTTC
TRBD2	TRBJ2-3	TRBV5-1	many	CASSPSGGISTDTQYF	TGCGCCAGCAGCCCTAGCGGGGGGATTAGCACAGATACGCAGTATTTT
-	TRBJ2-5	TRBV11-2	-	CASSPFLPGTGETQYF	TGTGCCAGCAGCCCCTTCCTCCCAGGGACGGGAGAGACCCAGTACTTC
-	TRBJ2-3	TRBV20-1	many	CSASRLDALVGDTQYF	TGCAGTGCTTCCCGCCTAGACGCGCTGGTAGGCGATACGCAGTATTTT
-	TRBJ1-1	TRBV5-1	many	CASSLWGGDTEAFF	TGCGCCAGCAGCTTGTGGGGAGGGGACACTGAAGCTTTCTTT
-	TRBJ2-1	TRBV20-1	many	CSARRVLIFNEQFF	TGCAGTGCCCGGCGGGTCCTAATTTTCAATGAGCAGTTCTTC
-	TRBJ1-3	TRBV18	many	CASSPNGVSSGNTIYF	TGTGCCAGCTCCCCTAACGGGGTTAGCTCTGGAAACACCATATATTTT
-	TRBJ2-5	TRBV20-1	-	CSLLRGSETQYF	TGCAGTCTCCTACGGGGGTCGGAGACCCAGTACTTC
-	TRBJ2-7	TRBV5-6	-	CASRIQGKQGEEQYF	TGTGCCAGCAGAATCCAGGGGAAACAAGGGGAGGAGCAGTACTTC
-	TRBJ2-3	TRBV5-6	-	CASSLAGMADTQYF	TGTGCCAGCAGCTTGGCCGGTATGGCAGATACGCAGTATTTT
TRBD1	TRBJ2-2	TRBV10-3	many	CAIKGQGPRAGTGELFF	TGTGCCATCAAGGGACAGGGACCACGGGCAGGTACCGGGGAGCTGTTTTTT
TRBD2	TRBJ2-7	TRBV5-1	many	CASNPLAGGLYEQYF	TGCGCCAGCAACCCGTTGGCGGGGGGACTCTACGAGCAGTACTTC
-	TRBJ2-4	TRBV29-1	many	CSVAAVKNIQYF	TGCAGCGTTGCGGCAGTCAAAAACATTCAGTACTTC
TRBD2	TRBJ2-3	TRBV5-1	many	CASKGLAGSTDTQYF	TGCGCCAGCAAGGGACTAGCGGGGAGCACAGATACGCAGTATTTT
TRBD1	TRBJ2-2	TRBV19	many	CASKAGTANTGELFF	TGTGCCAGTAAGGCCGGGACAGCGAACACCGGGGAGCTGTTTTTT
-	TRBJ2-7	TRBV27	many	CASRTSGDVFGQYF	TGTGCCAGCAGAACCTCCGGGGACGTCTTTGGGCAGTACTTC
-	TRBJ1-6	TRBV10-3	-	CAISDVGSPLHF	TGTGCCATCAGTGACGTGGGTTCACCCCTCCACTTT
-	TRBJ1-2	TRBV20-1	many	CSAREQGLSNYGYTF	TGCAGTGCTAGGGAACAGGGTCTTTCTAACTATGGCTACACCTTC
TRBD1	TRBJ2-2	TRBV6-2/TRBV6-3	many	CASSLQGSNTGELFF	TGTGCCAGCAGTCTACAGGGGTCGAACACCGGGGAGCTGTTTTTT
-	TRBJ2-3	TRBV5-1	many	CASRKAFTDTQYF	TGCGCCAGCCGGAAGGCTTTTACAGATACGCAGTATTTT
-	TRBJ1-1	TRBV20-1	-	CSAQAGDTEAFF	TGCAGTGCTCAAGCCGGGGACACTGAAGCTTTCTTT
-	TRBJ2-1	TRBV3-1	many	CASSQGTQGQFF	TGTGCCAGCAGCCAGGGGACCCAGGGGCAGTTCTTC
TRBD2	TRBJ2-3	TRBV20-1	many	CSASFYTSGVSTDTQYF	TGCAGTGCTAGTTTCTACACTAGCGGGGTTAGCACAGATACGCAGTATTTT
-	TRBJ2-3	TRBV6-2/TRBV6-3	many	CASRPHAMGSSTDTQYF	TGTGCCAGCAGGCCCCACGCGATGGGATCTAGCACAGATACGCAGTATTTT
-	TRBJ2-1	TRBV7-9	many	CASRSQATEQFF	TGTGCCAGCAGGTCCCAGGCCACTGAGCAGTTCTTC
-	TRBJ2-7	TRBV7-8	many	CASSTRTETYEQYF	TGTGCCAGCAGCACCCGGACAGAAACCTACGAGCAGTACTTC
-	TRBJ1-6	TRBV14	many	CASSQIGNSPLHF	TGTGCCAGCAGCCAAATCGGGAATTCACCCCTCCACTTT
TRBD1	TRBJ2-3	TRBV7-2	many	CASSFRQGIADTQYF	TGTGCCAGCAGCTTCCGACAGGGAATAGCAGATACGCAGTATTTT
TRBD1	TRBJ2-1	TRBV7-7	many	CASSSGQGPYNEQFF	TGTGCTAGCAGCTCCGGACAGGGGCCCTACAATGAGCAGTTCTTC
TRBD1	TRBJ2-1	TRBV3-1	many	CASSPDRGIYNEQFF	TGTGCCAGCAGCCCGGACAGGGGGATCTACAATGAGCAGTTCTTC
TRBD1	TRBJ1-1	TRBV28	many	CASSENRGLNTEAFF	TGTGCCAGCAGTGAGAACAGGGGGCTGAACACTGAAGCTTTCTTT
-	TRBJ2-7	TRBV14	-	CANIQDSRQGSVEHYF	TGTGCCAACATCCAAGATTCGAGGCAGGGGTCTGTCGAGCATTACTTC
-	TRBJ2-7	TRBV5-8	many	CASSFKRQYF	TGTGCCAGCAGCTTTAAAAGGCAGTACTTC
-	TRBJ2-7	TRBV27	many	CASSLRGNYEQYF	TGTGCCAGCAGTTTACGGGGGAACTACGAGCAGTACTTC
-	TRBJ2-2	TRBV7-6	many	CASSQADSYTGELFF	TGTGCCAGCAGCCAAGCGGACAGTTACACCGGGGAGCTGTTTTTT
-	TRBJ2-1	TRBV21-1	many	CARWRGEVDNEQFF	TGTGCCAGATGGAGGGGGGAGGTAGACAATGAGCAGTTCTTC
-	TRBJ2-7	TRBV28	many	CASSLRVRVPSYEQYF	TGTGCCAGCAGTTTGAGGGTGCGGGTTCCCTCCTACGAGCAGTACTTC